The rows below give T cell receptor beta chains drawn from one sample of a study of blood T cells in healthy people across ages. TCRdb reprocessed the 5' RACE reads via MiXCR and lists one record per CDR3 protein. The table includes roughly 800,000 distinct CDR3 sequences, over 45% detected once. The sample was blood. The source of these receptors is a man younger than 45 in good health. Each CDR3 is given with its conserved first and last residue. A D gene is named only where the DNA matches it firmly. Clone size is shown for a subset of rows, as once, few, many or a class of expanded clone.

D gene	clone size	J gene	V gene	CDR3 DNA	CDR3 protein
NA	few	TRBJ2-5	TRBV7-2	TGTGCCAGCAGCTCCATTCGGAACGTCGCAGAGACCCAGTACTTC	CASSSIRNVAETQYF
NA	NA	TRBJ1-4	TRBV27	TGTGCCAGCAGTTTAGAAGGCGGAAAACTGTTTTTT	CASSLEGGKLFF
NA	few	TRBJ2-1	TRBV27	TGTGCCAGCAGCTGGGACCTGAGGAGCTCCTACAATGAGCAGTTCTTC	CASSWDLRSSYNEQFF
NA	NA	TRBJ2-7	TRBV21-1	TGTGCCAGCACTCCCCCAGGGGGGTCAACCTGCGAGCAGTACTTC	CASTPPGGSTCEQYF
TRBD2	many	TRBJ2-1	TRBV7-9	TGTGCCAGCAGCGAAGGCGGGAGGGTCTCCAATGAGCAGTTCTTC	CASSEGGRVSNEQFF
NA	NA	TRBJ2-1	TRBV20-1	TGCAGTGCTACCTCCCCGCTCAACAGGGAGCAGTTCTTC	CSATSPLNREQFF
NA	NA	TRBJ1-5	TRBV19	TGTGCCACCACATCTGGAGATGAGCGCCAGCATTTT	CATTSGDERQHF
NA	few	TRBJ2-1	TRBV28	TGTGCCAGCAGTGCCCTCGGCTGGGGGCAGGGAACCTACAATGAGCAGTTCTTC	CASSALGWGQGTYNEQFF
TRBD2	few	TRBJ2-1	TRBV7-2	TGTGCCAGCAGCTTAGAAGTTCTGGGACTAGTGAATGAGCAGTTCTTC	CASSLEVLGLVNEQFF
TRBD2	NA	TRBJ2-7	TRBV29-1	TGCAGCGTTGGGACTAGCGACTACGAGCAGTACTTC	CSVGTSDYEQYF
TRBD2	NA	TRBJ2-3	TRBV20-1	TGCAGTGCTAGGCCCCCCCTAGCGGGGAAGACAGATACGCAGTATTTT	CSARPPLAGKTDTQYF
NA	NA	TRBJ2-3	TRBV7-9	TGTGCCAGCAGCTTAGCGGCCGAGGGGGATACGCAGTATTTT	CASSLAAEGDTQYF
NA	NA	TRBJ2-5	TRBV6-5	TGTGCCAGCAGTTCCCGCGGCTACTCTGAGACCCAGTACTTC	CASSSRGYSETQYF
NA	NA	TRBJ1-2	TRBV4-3	TGCGCCAGCAGCCAAGAGTGGAAGGGGCGAGGCAATGGCTACACCTTC	CASSQEWKGRGNGYTF
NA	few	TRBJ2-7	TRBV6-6	TGTGCCAGCAGCATACTGGGCGAGCAGTACTTC	CASSILGEQYF
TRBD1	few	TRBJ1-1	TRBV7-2	TGTGCCAGCCGACAGGGTACGAACACTGAAGCTTTCTTT	CASRQGTNTEAFF
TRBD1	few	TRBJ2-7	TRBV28	TGTGCCAGCAGCCCTGACAGGGGGCTCCCCTACGAGCAGTACTTC	CASSPDRGLPYEQYF
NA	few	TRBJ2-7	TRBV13	TGTGCCAGCAGCGAAGGGACAAACCACGAGCAGTACTTC	CASSEGTNHEQYF
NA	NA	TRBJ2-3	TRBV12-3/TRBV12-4	TGTGCCAGCAGTTTAGCATTAGCGCTTTTTCCAGATACGCAGTATTTT	CASSLALALFPDTQYF
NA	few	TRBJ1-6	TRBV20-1	TGCAGTGCTAGAGTGACAGTGACCAATTCACCCCTCCACTTT	CSARVTVTNSPLHF
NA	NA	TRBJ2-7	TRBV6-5	TGTGCCAGCAGCGAAACCGACGAGACCGACGAGCAGTACTTC	CASSETDETDEQYF
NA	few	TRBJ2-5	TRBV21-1	TGTGCCAGCAGCATCGGGAGCGAAGAGACCCAGTACTTC	CASSIGSEETQYF
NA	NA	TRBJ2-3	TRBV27	TGTGCCAGCTCCCACGGCCGCACAGATACGCAGTATTTT	CASSHGRTDTQYF
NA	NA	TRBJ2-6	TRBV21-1	TGTGCCAGCAGCAAAGAATTTGGAAGAAAGGGCCGGGCCAACGTCCTGACTTTC	CASSKEFGRKGRANVLTF